Many counts were recorded for the clone carrying this T cell receptor beta chain. The antigen is not known. The data were obtained in a study of T cells after yellow fever vaccination. 5'RACE template switching generated TCR cDNA, adding a universal primer site and UMIs. Each CDR3 protein gets one entry after TCRdb re-called the 5' RACE reads with MiXCR. The sample lists nearly 70,000 distinct CDR3 sequences, approximately 7% occurring once. Study-wide points: Of the clonotypes, a small share occurred in both CD4 and CD8 compartments.

This material consisted of CD8+ T cells sorted from PBMCs, taken about 41 days after the first yellow fever vaccination. The TCR sequence derives from a man aged 18 to 30 who received the YFV17D yellow fever vaccine.

CDR3 nucleotide sequence: TGTGCCAGCAGTGACACCGGGAGCGGGGGGGCCGGGAGTGAGCAGTTCTTC. Protein sequence: CASSDTGSGGAGSEQFF. This chain links TRBV6-4 with TRBJ2-1, with 10 bases identical to TRBD2. Trimming removed 2 bases from V and 9 bases from J; junction bases left unmatched: 13. The CDR3 is 17 residues long. Germline lookup yields CDR1 MRHNA and CDR2 SNTAGT.